A selection of T cell receptor beta chains follows, all from one sample in a study of blood T cells in healthy people across ages. TCRdb fed the 5' RACE reads into MiXCR, producing one record per CDR3 protein. The data show fewer than 1.5 million distinct CDR3 sequences, roughly 45% seen once. Sequencing used blood. Source of these receptors: a woman aged 18-35 years in good health. Both conserved end residues are part of each CDR3. Each record gives: V gene, J gene, D gene, CDR3 protein. A D gene is named only where the DNA matches it firmly.

TRBV20-1,TRBJ2-5,TRBD2,CSGGLAGAETQYF
TRBV6-1,TRBJ2-3,TRBD1,CASSGDRGVTDTQYF
TRBV3-1,TRBJ1-4,.,CASSQDHRTPGPNEKLFF
TRBV6-2/TRBV6-3,TRBJ2-7,.,CASNTISRTPSYEQYF
TRBV7-3,TRBJ2-5,TRBD1,CASSFDRGGGETQYF
TRBV14,TRBJ1-2,.,CASSQDRQPYYGYTF
TRBV12-3/TRBV12-4,TRBJ2-7,.,CASTMTGQFYNEQYF
TRBV12-3/TRBV12-4,TRBJ1-1,.,CASSSATEAFF
TRBV12-3/TRBV12-4,TRBJ1-5,.,CASSSWQNQPQHF
TRBV2,TRBJ2-1,.,CASSLRGFPGPNEQFF
TRBV10-3,TRBJ2-3,TRBD2,CAISESMGGTSGIGTQYF
TRBV5-1,.,TRBD2,CASSLREGEQYF
TRBV20-1,TRBJ2-4,.,CSGTGVSKNIQYF
TRBV6-1,TRBJ2-7,TRBD2,CASSEAPVGGSTYEQYF
TRBV7-8,TRBJ1-1,TRBD1,CASSQRTGGAGEAFF
TRBV20-1,TRBJ1-6,.,CSANFRKGVSSPLHF
TRBV11-2,TRBJ2-1,.,CASSEGHSRNEQFF
TRBV12-3/TRBV12-4,TRBJ1-1,.,CASSKPGYLRTEAFF
TRBV6-5,TRBJ2-1,TRBD2,CASRLDGTNYNEQFF
TRBV28,TRBJ2-3,TRBD1,CASSLLGGATADTQYF
TRBV5-6,TRBJ2-4,TRBD1,CASSWGQGRNIQYF
TRBV11-2,TRBJ2-6,.,CASSLGYWMKPGANVLTF
TRBV4-1,TRBJ2-2,TRBD1,CASSQGGRGLAGELFF
TRBV6-6,TRBJ2-3,.,CASRVEGISRGTDTQYF
TRBV6-5,TRBJ2-7,.,CASSLYTLGSYEQYF
TRBV21-1,TRBJ1-2,.,CASTLQFSDDYGYTF
TRBV5-6,TRBJ1-2,TRBD1,CASSFEMTGGTPGYTF
TRBV6-1,TRBJ2-1,.,CATQPRKYNEQFF
TRBV2,TRBJ1-5,.,CASTESKWGNQPQHF
TRBV6-6,TRBJ1-2,.,CASSYQDGTDNYGYTF